This TCR beta chain was retrieved from a study of shared clonotypes between healthy human individuals. In its sample, this clone was seen once. Its cognate antigen is unknown. The V end was cut by 6 bases, the J end by 7 bases, with 19 bases between. Germline CDR1 reads MNHEY; CDR2 reads SVGAGI. This CDR3 region has 15 residues. The table came from immunoSEQ multiplex PCR; TCRdb's copy has only in-frame clones and leaves some out. The data show roughly 2.5 million clones, approximately 90% seen once. Among the donors, all were Caucasian adults who lived in Nashville, Tennessee. A split of CD4+ cells into CD45RA+ naive and CD45RA-negative memory subsets was performed. Points from the study as a whole: Estimated richness was generally greater in naive than memory subsets.

Sequenced: naive CD4+ T cells sorted from blood. Subset reported: CD45RA+ positively selected. This sequence was found in a man between 18 and 35 years old in good health. V usage is TRBV6-5 and J usage is TRBJ1-5; D is possibly TRBD1 (5 bases). CDR3 loop: CASSPSFGTGQPQHF. The CDR3 nucleotides are TGTGCCAGCAGCCCGTCGTTTGGGACCGGGCAGCCCCAGCATTTT.